One and the same sample provided the 15 T cell receptor beta chains below, sequenced in a study of shared clonotypes between healthy human individuals (dated by TCRdb to about 2020). The library was obtained by the immunoSEQ multiplex PCR assay. TCRdb carries this immuneACCESS record with in-frame sequences only. Its versions omit some clonotypes, under half of them owing to an unresolved V gene in the studies checked, with the rest unexplained. This sample holds about 590,000 clones; less than 97% were observed only once. Clones ranked in the top ten supply around 0.11% of the sample. For the CD8 naive samples, CD45RO-negative cells were positively selected for CCR7, yielding a CD45RA+CCR7+ population from which TemRA cells were excluded. What was sequenced was naive CD8+ T cells sorted from blood. This sample's cell subset or site label indicates: CD45RA+CCR7+. The receptors stem from a woman aged 30 to 39 in good health.

The chain employs TRBV10-1 and TRBJ2-1; D uncertain. Between the trimmed V and J ends, which lost 2 bases and 8 bases, there was a span of 13 bases. CDR1 and CDR2 from the germline V gene are WNHNN and SYGVQD (reference sequence). This CDR3 is 14 amino acids long. The CDR3 here is CASSESLTGDEQFF. The DNA of the CDR3 is TGCGCCAGCAGTGAGAGCCTCACCGGCGATGAGCAGTTCTTC.

This sequence joins TRBV7-2 and TRBJ2-1, with 9 positions matching TRBD2. After removal of 4 bases from V and 4 bases from J, the junction contained 5 bases not matched to a gene. This CDR3 has 15 residues. CDR1 SGHTA and CDR2 FQGNSA come from the germline V gene. CDR3 DNA sequence: TGTGCCAGCAGCTCCGGACTAGCGTATTACAATGAGCAGTTCTTC. Translated, it gives CASSSGLAYYNEQFF. Looking up the rest from reference TRBV7-2 and TRBJ2-1 gives the full variable domain: GAGVSQSPSNKVTEKGKDVELRCDPISGHTALYWYRQSLGQGLEFLIYFQGNSAPDKSGLPSDRFSAERTGGSVSTLTIQRTQQEDSAVYLCASSSGLAYYNEQFFGPGTRLTVL.

The gene calls are TRBV28 and TRBJ2-1; possible D gene TRBD1, 5 bases. Deletions cut 4 bases from V and 1 base from J, with 14 bases between. The V gene's germline CDR1 is MDHEN and CDR2 SYDVKM. This CDR3 has 16 amino acids. The CDR3: CASSSPREVSYNEQFF. The CDR3 DNA is TGTGCCAGCAGTTCCCCCAGGGAAGTATCCTACAATGAGCAGTTCTTC.

The chain uses TRBV27 and TRBJ1-1, with a weak D call TRBD1 (5 bases). Germline CDR1 and CDR2: MNHEY and SMNVEV (reference sequence). V was pared by 8 bases and J by 2 bases, with 15 bases between. The CDR3 contains 14 residues. CDR3 nucleotides: TGTGCCAGCGCCCTCTCCGACAGTAACACTGAAGCTTTCTTT. Its protein is CASALSDSNTEAFF.

V usage is TRBV6-1 and J usage is TRBJ1-5; 7 nucleotides agree with TRBD1. Germline V gene sequence: CDR1 MNHNS, CDR2 SASEGT. The CDR3 covers 16 residues. V dropped 4 bases and J dropped 6; count of bases not matched to a gene: 12. The CDR3 sequence is CASSAPHRGAGQPQHF. The CDR3 DNA is TGTGCCAGCAGTGCGCCCCACAGGGGCGCAGGTCAGCCCCAGCATTTT.

The chain joins TRBV27 to TRBJ1-4; D is uncertain. Germline V gene sequence: CDR1 MNHEY, CDR2 SMNVEV (reference sequence). The CDR3 has 12 amino acids. Trimming pared 1 base from V and 11 bases from J, leaving 8 bases between. The CDR3 is CASSLYQGKLFF. DNA for the CDR3: TGTGCCAGCAGTTTATATCAAGGGAAACTGTTTTTT.

The chain is built from TRBV19 and TRBJ2-1; TRBD1 agrees at 9 bases. V lost 10 bases to trimming and J lost 9 bases; unmatched junction nucleotides: 13. Germline loops: CDR1 LNHDA, CDR2 SQIVND (reference sequence). CDR3 length: 14 residues. CDR3 nucleotides: TGTGCCACTAAGACAGGGGGGGGCCTTGGTGAGCAGTTCTTC. Its protein product is CATKTGGGLGEQFF.

The chain employs TRBV7-9 and TRBJ2-1; D is uncertain. Germline CDR1 SEHNR, CDR2 FQNEAQ (reference sequence). This CDR3 region has 12 residues. Trimming pared 1 base from V and 9 bases from J, leaving 7 bases between. In nucleotides, the CDR3 is TGTGCCAGCAGCTTAGTCCGCGGTGAGCAGTTCTTC. This encodes CASSLVRGEQFF.

The V gene is TRBV7-7, the J gene TRBJ2-3, with 8 bases aligning to TRBD2. CDR1 is SSHAT, CDR2 FNYEAQ, per germline (reference sequence). The ends lost 2 bases at V and 2 bases at J; junction bases unmatched: 3. The CDR3 length is 15 residues. CDR3 nucleotides: TGTGCCAGCAGCTTATTAGCGGGAACCACAGATACGCAGTATTTT. The encoded protein is CASSLLAGTTDTQYF.

This chain connects TRBV28 to TRBJ2-7; a possible D gene is TRBD2 (6 bases). The CDR3 length is 15 residues. V was clipped by 7 bases and J by 3 bases, with 19 bases between them. Germline V gene lookup returns CDR1 MDHEN and CDR2 SYDVKM. CDR3 sequence reads: CASNPDSWRGYEQYF. In DNA, the CDR3 is TGTGCCAGCAACCCGGACTCTTGGAGGGGCTACGAGCAGTACTTC.

The gene calls are TRBV2 and TRBJ1-2; TRBD1 agrees at 9 bases. V was clipped by 7 bases and J by 3 bases; unmatched bases: 3. This CDR3 contains 13 residues. Germline loops: CDR1 SNHLY, CDR2 FYNNEI. The CDR3 protein is CASTRTGDYGYTF. CDR3 DNA: TGTGCCAGCACCCGGACAGGGGACTATGGCTACACCTTC. Full variable domain (remainder filled in from reference TRBV2 and TRBJ1-2): EPEVTQTPSHQVTQMGQEVILRCVPISNHLYFYWYRQILGQKVEFLVSFYNNEISEKSEIFDDQFSVERPDGSNFTLKIRSTKLEDSAMYFCASTRTGDYGYTFGSGTRLTVV.

This clone occurred once. The V call is TRBV13, the J call TRBJ2-7; possibly TRBD1 or TRBD2 for D (5 bases each). There are 17 residues in the CDR3. The V end lost 4 bases, the J end lost 1 base, and 20 bases lay between the germline ends. Germline values: CDR1 PRHDT, CDR2 FYEKMQ (reference sequence). The CDR3 sequence is CASSSTDRGPNSYEQYF. The CDR3 DNA reads TGTGCCAGCAGCTCAACTGACCGGGGCCCGAATTCCTACGAGCAGTACTTC.

The rearrangement joins TRBV2 to TRBJ2-7; D may be TRBD2 (6 bases). V lost 10 bases to trimming and J lost 1 base, with 17 bases between them. Germline assignment: CDR1 SNHLY and CDR2 FYNNEI. The CDR3 runs to 14 residues. CDR3: CAIQRASGSYEQYF. CDR3 sequence (DNA): TGTGCCATACAGCGGGCCAGCGGTTCCTACGAGCAGTACTTC.

V and J are TRBV16 and TRBJ2-1, with 8 bases fitting TRBD2. The CDR3 spans 18 residues. Germline loops: CDR1 KGHSY, CDR2 FQNENV. V lost 1 base, J lost 5 bases, and 13 bases stayed unmatched. The chain's CDR3 is CASSQLSGGGVVNNEQFF. The CDR3 DNA follows: TGTGCCAGCAGCCAATTGTCGGGAGGGGGTGTTGTCAACAATGAGCAGTTCTTC. The full variable domain, with the rest looked up from reference TRBV16 and TRBJ2-1, is GEEVAQTPKHLVRGEGQKAKLYCAPIKGHSYVFWYQQVLKNEFKFLISFQNENVFDETGMPKERFSAKCLPNSPCSLEIQATKLEDSAVYFCASSQLSGGGVVNNEQFFGPGTRLTVL.

This clone showed up just a few times. J is TRBJ1-1 and V is TRBV19; TRBD1 is a possible D gene (6 bases). This CDR3 spans 14 amino acids. Per germline, CDR1 LNHDA and CDR2 SQIVND (reference sequence). Trimming took off 5 bases at V and 0 bases at J, with 10 bases between the two ends. CDR3 loop: CASSHGTMNTEAFF. CDR3 bases: TGTGCCAGTAGTCATGGGACAATGAACACTGAAGCTTTCTTT.